Listed here are 25 T cell receptor beta chains from one sample, sequenced in a study of T cells in Graves' hyperthyroidism and ophthalmopathy (dated by TCRdb to the late 2010s). The library was built by means of multiplex PCR. The sequencer was an Illumina HiSeq 2000. The TCR beta CDR3 regions were amplified from RNA transcripts. For the first round of RT-PCR on the TCR CDR3, the HTBI primer set was used together with the Qiagen OneStep RT-PCR kit. TCRdb reran the public reads through fastp at Q25 and MiXCR, keeping productive beta chains. Every distinct CDR3 protein forms one entry, paired with its most common genes and DNA. Recorded for this sample are 250,000 to 300,000 distinct CDR3 sequences; roughly 15% of them occurred a single time. The ten largest make up 30% of the sample. The specimen was blood. The source is a woman between 50 and 59 years old with Graves' hyperthyroidism that later progressed to Graves' ophthalmopathy.

The gene calls are TRBV2 and TRBJ1-2; D gene ambiguous. The CDR3 loop spans 10 amino acids. The germline CDR1 and CDR2 sequences are SNHLY and FYNNEI. The V end was cut by 11 bases, the J end by 2 bases, with 6 bases between. CDR3 nucleotides: TGTGCCGTCCTGAACTATGGCTACACCTTC. Encoded protein: CAVLNYGYTF. The complete variable domain, with remaining parts taken from reference TRBV2 and TRBJ1-2, reads EPEVTQTPSHQVTQMGQEVILRCVPISNHLYFYWYRQILGQKVEFLVSFYNNEISEKSEIFDDQFSVERPDGSNFTLKIRSTKLEDSAMYFCAVLNYGYTFGSGTRLTVV.

This clonotype was recorded many times. The V gene is TRBV3-1, the J gene TRBJ2-3, with D unclear. Germline CDR1 is LGHDT and CDR2 is YNNKEL (reference sequence). CDR3 length equals 18 residues. With 0 bases removed from V and 2 bases from J, the gap between germline ends came to 18 bases. The CDR3 spells CASSQDRYPGPPTDTQYF. The CDR3 DNA reads TGTGCCAGCAGCCAAGACCGTTATCCCGGGCCCCCCACAGATACGCAGTATTTT.

This clonotype was recorded many times. V and J are TRBV30 and TRBJ2-7, with D maybe TRBD2 (5 bases). Trimming took off 1 base at V and 1 base at J, with 11 bases between the two ends. The CDR3 consists of 14 residues. Germline assignment: CDR1 GTSNPN and CDR2 SVGIG (reference sequence). The CDR3 protein is CAWSGTGFSYEQYF. The CDR3 DNA reads TGTGCCTGGAGTGGGACGGGGTTTTCCTACGAGCAGTACTTC.

The gene calls are TRBV20-1 and TRBJ1-2; no clear D. Germline values: CDR1 DFQATT, CDR2 SNEGSKA (reference sequence). CDR3 size: 14 residues. The V end was cut by 1 base, the J end by 6 bases, with 15 bases between. The DNA of the CDR3 is TGCAGTGCTAGAGCGGGCTCCTCAAGAGATGGCTACACCTTC. Translation: CSARAGSSRDGYTF.

This clonotype came up many times. The chain couples TRBV6-1 to TRBJ2-2; TRBD1 agrees at 7 bases. The CDR3 contains 16 residues. After removal of 5 bases from V and 6 bases from J, the junction contained 12 bases not matched to a gene. The germline gives CDR1 MNHNS, CDR2 SASEGT. In DNA form, the CDR3 reads TGTGCCAGCAGTTCTTCTCGGACAGGACGGGCCGGGGAGCTGTTTTTT. Encoded protein: CASSSSRTGRAGELFF.

This sequence joins TRBV4-1 and TRBJ2-3; D possibly corresponds to TRBD2 (6 bases). From germline, CDR1 is MGHRA and CDR2 YSYEKL. Trimming took off 11 bases at V and 1 base at J, with 19 bases between the two ends. This CDR3 has 15 amino acids. The CDR3 here is CAGGTAGSGTDTQYF. The CDR3 bases are TGCGCCGGGGGGACGGCGGGTAGCGGCACAGATACGCAGTATTTT.

This clonotype showed up many times. The chain uses TRBV2 and TRBJ1-2; 11 bases align to TRBD1. This CDR3 comprises 13 residues. Trimming removed 6 bases from V and 8 bases from J; junction bases left unmatched: 5. The germline V gene has CDR1 SNHLY and CDR2 FYNNEI. This CDR3 reads CASRDRGLSGYTF. The CDR3 DNA is TGTGCCAGCAGGGACAGGGGGCTTTCGGGCTACACCTTC.

In its sample, this clonotype was seen many times. The chain carries TRBV5-6 and TRBJ1-2, with D unclear. V was pared by 0 bases and J by 5 bases, with 11 bases between. CDR3 length: 14 amino acids. CDR1 is SGHDT, CDR2 YYEEEE, per germline. Here the CDR3 reads CASSLASGLYGYTF. Written as DNA, the CDR3 is TGTGCCAGCAGCTTGGCCTCAGGACTTTATGGCTACACCTTC.

This clonotype showed up many times. This rearrangement joins TRBV12-3 or TRBV12-4 to TRBJ2-7; 7 bases are shared with TRBD2. The CDR3 length is 14 residues. Trimming at V came to 6 bases and at J to 0 bases, leaving 5 bases not matched to a gene. The CDR3 loop reads CASSNRDYSYEQYF. The CDR3 DNA sequence: TGTGCCAGCAGCAACCGGGACTACTCCTACGAGCAGTACTTC.

This clonotype was seen repeatedly, ten times or more. This rearrangement joins TRBV5-1 to TRBJ2-2; 7 nucleotides align to TRBD2. The CDR3 is 15 residues long. Germline V gene data show CDR1 as SGHRS and CDR2 as YFSETQ. With 4 bases clipped from V and 7 bases from J, the junction kept 10 bases outside the gene matches. The CDR3 spells CASSPRAGESGELFF. The CDR3 DNA follows: TGCGCCAGCAGCCCCCGGGCGGGAGAGAGCGGGGAGCTGTTTTTT.

This clonotype was detected ten times or more. The genes are TRBV20-1 and TRBJ2-5, with 14 bases aligning to TRBD2. This CDR3 contains 13 residues. Trimming cost V 5 bases and J 7 bases; bases outside gene matches: 3. Per germline, CDR1 DFQATT and CDR2 SNEGSKA (reference sequence). The CDR3 reads CSARGLAGGTQYF. CDR3 DNA: TGCAGTGCTCGCGGACTAGCGGGAGGGACCCAGTACTTC.

This clonotype appeared many times. The chain is built from TRBV20-1 and TRBJ2-4; 15 bases are a match to TRBD2. Germline V lookup: CDR1 DFQATT, CDR2 SNEGSKA (reference sequence). V gave up 7 bases and J gave up 0 bases; unmatched junction bases: 7. The CDR3 covers 17 residues. CDR3 sequence: CSVPGLAGGLAKNIQYF. The DNA for the CDR3 is TGCAGTGTACCGGGACTAGCGGGAGGTCTAGCCAAAAACATTCAGTACTTC.

At least ten counts were recorded for this clonotype. DNA for the CDR3: TGTGCCAGTAGTTGCTGCAGGGTTCACACTGAAGCTTTCTTT. Its translation: CASSCCRVHTEAFF. This chain uses TRBV19 with TRBJ1-1, with a possible D match to TRBD1 (5 bases). CDR3 length: 14 amino acids. The germline CDR1 and CDR2 sequences are LNHDA and SQIVND (reference sequence). The ends were cut back, 5 bases at V and 3 bases at J, with 13 bases in the middle.

The genes are TRBV19 and TRBJ2-2; maybe TRBD2 (6 bases). Germline assignment: CDR1 LNHDA and CDR2 SQIVND (reference sequence). With 10 bases removed from V and 4 bases from J, the gap between germline ends came to 16 bases. The CDR3 has 14 residues. The CDR3 DNA follows: TGTGCCACCTCCCGGGACTTGTTCACCGGGGAGCTGTTTTTT. Its translation is CATSRDLFTGELFF.

The table lists this clonotype with many counts. This chain links TRBV18 with TRBJ2-7; D is possibly TRBD1 (6 bases). This CDR3 contains 14 residues. CDR1 and CDR2 (germline): KGHSH, LQKENI. The ends were cut back, 8 bases at V and 1 base at J, with 15 bases in the middle. CDR3 protein: CASLRNTGSYEQYF. The CDR3 region has the DNA TGTGCCAGCCTCAGGAACACAGGGTCCTACGAGCAGTACTTC.

This clonotype was seen more than once but under ten times. The chain uses TRBV7-3 and TRBJ2-7, with 8 bases matching TRBD1. The junction had 6 bases not matched to a gene; V was cut back by 5 bases and J by 3 bases. Per the germline V gene, CDR1 is SGHTA and CDR2 is FQGTGA. This CDR3 contains 14 residues. As DNA, the CDR3 is TGTGCCAGCAGCCCCCGGACAGGGAACTACGAGCAGTACTTC. As protein: CASSPRTGNYEQYF.

This clonotype was seen many times. The genes are TRBV30 and TRBJ1-5; the match to TRBD1 covers 9 bases. The trim removed 0 bases at V and 7 bases at J, leaving 7 bases unmatched. The CDR3 has 15 amino acids. Germline CDR1 GTSNPN, CDR2 SVGIG (reference sequence). Here the CDR3 DNA reads TGTGCCTGGAGTGTAATGACAGGGGGTAGGCAGCCCCAGCATTTT. Residues: CAWSVMTGGRQPQHF.

The sample holds many counts of this clonotype. This chain connects TRBV10-2 to TRBJ2-7; 9 bases are shared with TRBD2. The V and J ends lost 6 bases and 3 bases, in that order; junction bases with no gene match: 6. Germline CDR1 and CDR2: WSHSY and SAAADI. This CDR3 has 14 amino acids. The DNA of the CDR3 is TGCGCCAGCAGCATAGGGACTAGCAGCTACGAGCAGTACTTC. Its protein product is CASSIGTSSYEQYF.

This sequence joins TRBV19 and TRBJ2-1; D is perhaps TRBD1 or TRBD2 (6 bases each). The CDR3 length is 16 residues. The germline gives CDR1 LNHDA, CDR2 SQIVND (reference sequence). V was shortened by 1 base and J by 7 bases, with 17 bases between the two germline ends. CDR3 sequence reads: CASSIGRGERRNEQFF. The CDR3 DNA is TGTGCCAGTAGTATAGGTAGGGGGGAGAGGAGGAATGAGCAGTTCTTC. The full variable domain, completed using reference TRBV19 and TRBJ2-1, is DGGITQSPKYLFRKEGQNVTLSCEQNLNHDAMYWYRQDPGQGLRLIYYSQIVNDFQKGDIAEGYSVSREKKESFPLTVTSAQKNPTAFYLCASSIGRGERRNEQFFGPGTRLTVL.

The chain is built from TRBV25-1 and TRBJ2-1, with TRBD2 matching over 11 bases. The V and J ends lost 3 bases and 9 bases, in that order; junction bases with no gene match: 7. Germline assignment: CDR1 MGHDK and CDR2 SYGVNS. This CDR3 region has 15 residues. The CDR3 DNA reads as TGTGCCAGCAGTGATACTAGCGGGAGTAGAGCTGAGCAGTTCTTC. Its protein product is CASSDTSGSRAEQFF.

With regard to this clonotype: The conserved final phenylalanine or tryptophan is absent from the CDR3, which likely points to a read error. The chain joins TRBV24-1 to TRBJ2-2; TRBD2 agrees at 15 bases. The germline gives CDR1 KGHDR, CDR2 SFDVKD. This CDR3 region has 19 residues. The ends lost 4 bases at V and 0 bases at J; junction bases unmatched: 5. The CDR3 DNA reads as TGTGCCACCAGTGACGCGGGACTAGCGGGAGGCCCGAACACCGGGGAGCTGTTTTCT. Translated, it gives CATSDAGLAGGPNTGELFS.

This clonotype appeared many times. The genes are TRBV28 and TRBJ1-2, with TRBD1 as a possible D gene (5 bases). CDR1 and CDR2 from the germline V gene are MDHEN and SYDVKM. The germline V and J ends were trimmed by 2 bases and 6 bases, with 10 bases remaining between them. The CDR3 covers 13 residues. CDR3 nucleotide sequence: TGTGCCAGCAGTTTAGGGGGTGGGGATGGCTACACCTTC. This codes for CASSLGGGDGYTF.

This sequence joins TRBV6-1 and TRBJ2-2; tentatively, D is TRBD2 (5 bases). V dropped 2 bases and J dropped 5 bases, with 9 bases sitting between them. The germline V gene has CDR1 MNHNS and CDR2 SASEGT. The CDR3 has 14 amino acids. CDR3 amino acids: CASSELPGTGELFF. The DNA of the CDR3 is TGTGCCAGCAGTGAACTTCCGGGAACCGGGGAGCTGTTTTTT.

This clonotype was seen ten or more times. The rearrangement uses TRBV12-3 or TRBV12-4 and TRBJ1-2, with D possibly being TRBD1 (5 bases). Trimming left V 6 bases short and J 8 bases short, with 10 bases between. The CDR3 has 11 residues. CDR3 sequence (DNA): TGTGCCAGCAGCCTGCGGGGCGGCTACACCTTC. The encoded protein is CASSLRGGYTF.

The sample holds a few counts of this clonotype. The chain recombines TRBV28 with TRBJ1-1; TRBD1 matches 9 bases. V dropped 10 bases and J dropped 5; count of bases not matched to a gene: 8. Germline V gene data show CDR1 as MDHEN and CDR2 as SYDVKM. CDR3 length: 13 amino acids. This CDR3 reads CATLRDRVTEAFF. CDR3 DNA: TGTGCCACCCTACGGGACAGGGTAACTGAAGCTTTCTTT.